The 23 T cell receptor beta chains presented below share a single source sample, sequenced in a study of graft-versus-host responses after intestinal transplantation. Produced via immunoSEQ multiplex PCR; TCRdb's table is partial and in-frame only. The repertoire holds 10,000 to 15,000 clones, 35% seen once, with about 3.4% in the top ten. The authors plated about 200,000 CFSE-labeled responder cells with about 200,000 irradiated, violet-dye-labeled stimulator cells. The sample consisted of alloreactive CD8+ T cells from a mixed lymphocyte reaction culture, taken before intestinal transplant. Subset: CFSE-low proliferating T cells sorted from approximately 6-day pre-transplant mixed lymphocyte reaction (GvH or HvG direction). All receptors derive from a human patient who received an intestinal transplant.

The chain has TRBV21-1 and TRBJ1-2; the table assigns TRBD1, which was not confirmed against the DNA. TRBV21-1 is recorded as a pseudogene. The CDR3 totals 17 residues. As DNA, the CDR3 is TGTGCCAGCAGGCCTTGCATAGGCTACAGAAAGACCTATGGCTACACCTTC. It translates to CASRPCIGYRKTYGYTF.

This clone was seen a few times. The gene calls are TRBV7-6 and TRBJ2-5; D is ambiguous. With 1 base removed from V and 7 bases from J, the gap between germline ends came to 7 bases. This CDR3 has 12 residues. Looked up from germline, CDR1 is SGHVS and CDR2 is FNYEAQ. This CDR3 is CASSLVPGTQYF. Written as DNA, the CDR3 is TGTGCCAGCAGCTTAGTCCCTGGGACCCAGTACTTC.

V gene TRBV5-6 combines with J gene TRBJ2-7; 10 positions agree with TRBD2. Germline CDR1 and CDR2: SGHDT and YYEEEE. The length of the CDR3 is 16 residues. The ends lost 2 bases at V and 0 bases at J; junction bases unmatched: 5. The CDR3 DNA is TGTGCCAGCAGCTTAGGACTAGCGGAAATCTCCTACGAGCAGTACTTC. Amino acids: CASSLGLAEISYEQYF.

The chain employs TRBV25-1 and TRBJ1-5, with 8 bases that match TRBD1. V trimming: 4 bases; J trimming: 4 bases; junction bases outside the gene matches: 6. The CDR3 loop spans 15 amino acids. Germline CDR1 and CDR2: MGHDK and SYGVNS. The CDR3 loop reads CASSGGQGWNQPQHF. CDR3 DNA sequence: TGTGCCAGCAGTGGCGGACAGGGTTGGAATCAGCCCCAGCATTTT.

The V and J genes are TRBV5-1 and TRBJ2-1, with a weak D call TRBD2 (5 bases). Germline V gene sequence: CDR1 SGHRS, CDR2 YFSETQ. V lost 0 bases to trimming and J lost 12 bases, with 25 bases between them. The length of the CDR3 is 17 residues. The CDR3 sequence: CASSLEQWASSAEGQFF. DNA of the CDR3: TGCGCCAGCAGCTTGGAGCAGTGGGCTAGCTCCGCCGAAGGGCAGTTCTTC.

DNA for the CDR3: TGTGCCAGCAGCTTAGGGGACAGCTCCTACGAGCAGTACTTC. Translation gives CASSLGDSSYEQYF. The rearrangement uses TRBV7-3 and TRBJ2-7, with TRBD1 identical over 7 bases. The CDR3 totals 14 residues. Per the germline V gene, CDR1 is SGHTA and CDR2 is FQGTGA. After removal of 2 bases from V and 0 bases from J, the junction contained 1 base not matched to a gene.

By share of the sample, this clone is medium-sized. The J gene is TRBJ2-7, the V gene TRBV11-2; TRBD2 is a possible D gene (6 bases). V was shortened by 1 base and J by 7 bases, with 17 bases between the two germline ends. CDR3 size: 15 residues. Germline V gene lookup returns CDR1 SGHAT and CDR2 FQNNGV. The CDR3 protein is CASSLGRGAGGEQYF. CDR3 in DNA: TGTGCCAGCAGCTTAGGACGCGGGGCCGGAGGGGAGCAGTACTTC.

The rearrangement joins TRBV7-9 to TRBJ2-7; possibly TRBD2 for D (5 bases). The V end was cut by 1 base, the J end by 1 base, with 8 bases between. The CDR3 extends over 14 amino acids. Germline loops: CDR1 SEHNR, CDR2 FQNEAQ (reference sequence). The CDR3 nucleotides are TGTGCCAGCAGCTTAGTTGGGGAGTCCTACGAGCAGTACTTC. Translated, it gives CASSLVGESYEQYF. Full variable domain (missing parts from reference TRBV7-9 and TRBJ2-7): DTGVSQNPRHKITKRGQNVTFRCDPISEHNRLYWYRQTLGQGPEFLTYFQNEAQLEKSRLLSDRFSAERPKGSFSTLEIQRTEQGDSAMYLCASSLVGESYEQYFGPGTRLTVT.

This clone was counted a few times. CDR3 sequence reads: CASSQVAGAAYNEQFF. The CDR3 bases are TGTGCCAGCAGCCAAGTAGCGGGAGCCGCCTACAATGAGCAGTTCTTC. The chain combines TRBV4-2 with TRBJ2-1; 9 positions agree with TRBD2. Germline values: CDR1 LGHNA, CDR2 YNFKEQ. With 1 base clipped from V and 2 bases from J, the junction kept 3 bases outside the gene matches. The CDR3 totals 16 residues.

The gene calls are TRBV28 and TRBJ2-5; D is undetermined. CDR1 MDHEN and CDR2 SYDVKM come from the germline V gene. The CDR3 has 17 amino acids. Between the trimmed V and J ends, which lost 3 bases and 5 bases, there was a span of 22 bases. CDR3 residues: CASSFNGLVPNGETQYF. In nucleotides, the CDR3 is TGTGCCAGCAGTTTCAACGGGCTAGTGCCCAACGGGGAGACCCAGTACTTC.

The genes are TRBV7-2 and TRBJ2-7; D is tentatively TRBD1 or TRBD2 (5 bases each). Trimming took off 1 base at V and 0 bases at J, with 13 bases between the two ends. In germline, CDR1 is SGHTA, CDR2 FQGNSA. The length of the CDR3 is 16 residues. CDR3 nucleotide sequence: TGTGCCAGCAGCTTAGTGGGACCCCAAAGCTCCTACGAGCAGTACTTC. Amino acids: CASSLVGPQSSYEQYF.

The chain recombines TRBV28 with TRBJ2-3; D gene ambiguous. This CDR3 is built from 11 residues. Germline CDR1 MDHEN, CDR2 SYDVKM. V was cut by 3 bases and J by 6 bases, with 4 bases left in between. Here the CDR3 reads CASSLRDTQYF. The CDR3 DNA follows: TGTGCCAGCAGTTTGAGGGATACGCAGTATTTT. Supplemented by reference TRBV28 and TRBJ2-3, the full variable domain reads DVKVTQSSRYLVKRTGEKVFLECVQDMDHENMFWYRQDPGLGLRLIYFSYDVKMKEKGDIPEGYSVSREKKERFSLILESASTNQTSMYLCASSLRDTQYFGPGTRLTVL.

The chain links TRBV9 to TRBJ2-1; TRBD2 matches 7 bases. CDR1 is SGDLS and CDR2 is YYNGEE in the germline V gene. The CDR3 loop spans 16 amino acids. Germline trimming cut 1 base from V and 2 bases from J; bases unmatched to any gene: 6. CDR3 in amino acids: CASSVNGGGPYNEQFF. In DNA form, the CDR3 reads TGTGCCAGCAGCGTAAATGGGGGAGGGCCCTACAATGAGCAGTTCTTC.

The chain has TRBV4-1 and TRBJ2-7; tentatively, D is TRBD2 (5 bases). V dropped 0 bases and J dropped 5 bases, with 14 bases sitting between them. Germline CDR1 is MGHRA and CDR2 is YSYEKL. The CDR3 loop spans 15 amino acids. CDR3 in DNA: TGCGCCAGCAGCCAAGATCCAGAGGGCGCCAACGAGCAGTACTTC. This encodes CASSQDPEGANEQYF.

The chain has TRBV27 and TRBJ2-7; the match to TRBD2 covers 8 bases. The CDR3 extends over 14 amino acids. Germline CDR1 MNHEY, CDR2 SMNVEV (reference sequence). Trimming at V came to 3 bases and at J to 3 bases, leaving 4 bases not matched to a gene. The CDR3 loop reads CASSFSGTLYEQYF. DNA for the CDR3: TGTGCCAGCAGTTTTAGCGGGACCCTCTACGAGCAGTACTTC.

This chain connects TRBV30 to TRBJ1-1, with 7 bases aligning to TRBD1. The CDR3 extends over 14 amino acids. Trimming removed 2 bases from V and 6 bases from J; junction bases left unmatched: 9. The germline V gene has CDR1 GTSNPN and CDR2 SVGIG (reference sequence). The CDR3 region has the DNA TGTGCCTGGAGTCCGACAGGGTCGGGCGCTGAAGCTTTCTTT. It codes for CAWSPTGSGAEAFF. The full variable domain, its missing parts supplied by reference TRBV30 and TRBJ1-1, is SQTIHQWPATLVQPVGSPLSLECTVEGTSNPNLYWYRQAAGRGLQLLFYSVGIGQISSEVPQNLSASRPQDRQFILSSKKLLLSDSGFYLCAWSPTGSGAEAFFGQGTRLTVV.

This chain connects TRBV5-3 to TRBJ2-1, with 9 nucleotides matching TRBD2. TRBV5-3 has ORF status, its function being uncertain. The CDR3 covers 19 residues. After removal of 4 bases from V and 5 bases from J, the junction contained 19 bases not matched to a gene. CDR3 sequence: CARSTASSGKSLGDNEQFF. DNA for the CDR3: TGTGCCAGAAGCACCGCTTCTAGCGGGAAATCTCTCGGGGACAATGAGCAGTTCTTC.

In its sample, this clone ranks as medium-sized. The CDR3: CASSIVGTAYGYTF. For the CDR3, the DNA is TGTGCCAGTAGTATAGTTGGGACAGCCTATGGCTACACCTTC. The J gene is TRBJ1-2, the V gene TRBV19; 7 bases map to TRBD1. The CDR3 totals 14 residues. Germline values: CDR1 LNHDA, CDR2 SQIVND (reference sequence). The V and J ends lost 1 base and 4 bases, in that order; junction bases with no gene match: 3.

This clone was picked up a small number of times. J is TRBJ2-1 and V is TRBV21-1; the listed D gene, TRBD2, was not tested against the DNA. TRBV21-1 corresponds to a pseudogene. This CDR3 contains 22 residues. CDR3 in amino acids: CASSKGCPSSGRAPRLYNEQFF. The CDR3 nucleotides are TGTGCCAGCAGCAAAGGATGCCCCTCTAGCGGGAGGGCCCCCAGGTTATACAATGAGCAGTTCTTC.

The chain couples TRBV27 to TRBJ2-7; possible D gene TRBD2, 6 bases. Germline CDR1 is MNHEY and CDR2 is SMNVEV (reference sequence). Trimming took off 6 bases at V and 4 bases at J, with 19 bases between the two ends. This CDR3 region has 15 residues. CDR3 in DNA: TGTGCCAGCAGCCCAGAGGAGGGCTGGGGATACGAGCAGTACTTC. Its translation: CASSPEEGWGYEQYF.

This clone has a handful of counts. The chain combines TRBV5-1 with TRBJ1-1; possible D gene TRBD1, 6 bases. Trimming left V 4 bases short and J 5 bases short, with 12 bases between. Per germline, CDR1 SGHRS and CDR2 YFSETQ. The CDR3 runs to 13 residues. CDR3 sequence: CASSATGNTEAFF. The CDR3 DNA reads as TGCGCCAGCAGCGCCACAGGGAATACTGAAGCTTTCTTT.

This chain connects TRBV27 to TRBJ1-2; TRBD1 agrees at 8 bases. This CDR3 is built from 17 residues. Germline lookup yields CDR1 MNHEY and CDR2 SMNVEV (reference sequence). J was trimmed by 8 bases and V by 1 base; bases with no gene match: 15. The CDR3 DNA is TGTGCCAGCAGTTTATTCGGACAGGGAGGATTCCCCGCCGGCTACACCTTC. The encoded protein is CASSLFGQGGFPAGYTF.

This clone was counted a few times. The CDR3 spells CASSAGQGINEQFF. The CDR3 DNA is TGTGCCAGCAGCGCGGGACAGGGGATCAATGAGCAGTTCTTC. V usage is TRBV14 and J usage is TRBJ2-1; TRBD1 agrees at 10 bases. Per germline, CDR1 SGHDN and CDR2 FVKESK. This CDR3 is 14 amino acids long. V dropped 5 bases and J dropped 6; count of bases not matched to a gene: 4.